This TCR beta chain was sequenced in a study of blood T cell repertoires in COVID-19. Produced via immunoSEQ multiplex PCR; TCRdb's table is partial and in-frame only. The table includes approximately 74,000 clones, 75% to 90% detected once. CDR1 SNHLY and CDR2 FYNNEI come from the germline V gene. This CDR3 has 12 amino acids. The ends were cut back, 8 bases at V and 1 base at J, with 8 bases in the middle. Specimen: peripheral blood. The sequence derives from an older man with active or convalescent COVID-19. This chain links TRBV2 with TRBJ1-1, with D unclear. CDR3 loop: CASGRRNTEAFF. The CDR3 DNA sequence: TGTGCCAGCGGGAGGAGGAACACTGAAGCTTTCTTT.